The clone carrying this T cell receptor (beta chain) was counted only a few times. Its specificity is not known. The data stem from a study of blood T cells in healthy people across ages. The CDR3 loop spans 13 amino acids. V lost 3 bases, J lost 4 bases, and 12 bases lay in between. Germline V lookup: CDR1 DFQATT, CDR2 SNEGSKA (reference sequence). For the second PCR, which ran for 7 to 11 cycles, a sample-barcoded 5' primer and a J-beta primer mix were used. Carrying 12 random nucleotides, a template-switch adaptor labeled each individual cDNA molecule. CDR3-containing paired-end reads numbering at least 2.5 million came from each sample. MiXCR was run by TCRdb on the 5' RACE reads, yielding one entry per CDR3 protein. Here the sample spans 700,000 or so distinct CDR3 sequences, 22% being singletons. Points from the study as a whole: Naive CD4+ cell counts and diversity both ran higher in long-lived than in aged donors.

J is TRBJ1-2 and V is TRBV20-1; tentative D call: TRBD1 (5 bases). This TCR derives from a man in his 70s in good health. Sequencing input: blood. The CDR3 protein is CSARAGHLYGYTF. CDR3 bases: TGCAGTGCTAGGGCGGGGCATCTCTATGGCTACACCTTC.